This T cell receptor beta chain is drawn from a study of T cell responses to AZD1222 COVID-19 vaccine. Notes on this clone: The target antigen is unknown.

TCRdb's copy holds only in-frame clones and misses some; the assay was immunoSEQ multiplex PCR. Here the sample spans around 50,000 clones, 89% being singletons. V lost 6 bases and J 8 bases, leaving 17 bases between the germline ends. CDR3 length: 13 amino acids. The germline V gene has CDR1 SGHKS and CDR2 YYEKEE (reference sequence). Overall study results and limits: Samples come after the peak T cell response, not at day 14.

The J gene is TRBJ1-2, the V gene TRBV5-5; possibly TRBD1 for D (6 bases). Material: peripheral blood, obtained 28 days after the second AZD1222 dose. The source is an adult who received the AZD1222 COVID-19 vaccine. The chain's CDR3 is CASTWAQGRGYTF. CDR3 DNA sequence: TGTGCCAGCACCTGGGCACAGGGTAGGGGCTACACCTTC.